The 27 T cell receptor beta chains reported below all come from one sample, sequenced in a study of blood T cell dynamics during melanoma immunotherapy (dated by TCRdb to the early 2020s). Library creation used the immunoSEQ multiplex PCR assay. Not all clones reach the TCRdb copy of this immuneACCESS table, which keeps in-frame sequences only. Checked studies attribute under half of the gap to unresolved V genes and leave the rest unexplained. This sample gives around 13,000 clones in total; approximately 84% of them show up just once. Together, the top ten hold roughly 9% of the sample. The sample's time point label is to be understood as: pre-treatment baseline. The input for sequencing was blood, taken from a patient treated with checkpoint blockade. The receptors were gathered from a human donor with melanoma.

The gene calls are TRBV6-1 and TRBJ1-1, with 10 bases that match TRBD1. The germline V gene has CDR1 MNHNS and CDR2 SASEGT. The CDR3 extends over 16 amino acids. The J segment lost 5 bases and the V segment lost 3 bases, leaving 9 bases of the junction unmatched. The DNA of the CDR3 is TGTGCCAGCAGTGAGGCCCGGACAGGGGGGGGGACTGAAGCTTTCTTT. This encodes CASSEARTGGGTEAFF.

The chain couples TRBV6-4 to TRBJ2-3; TRBD1 might be the D (6 bases). Germline loops: CDR1 MRHNA, CDR2 SNTAGT. The CDR3 totals 15 residues. The V gene lost 10 bases and the J gene lost 2 bases, with 19 bases spanning the gap. The CDR3 sequence is CATKNGTFFTDTQYF. The CDR3 bases are TGTGCCACTAAGAACGGGACATTTTTCACAGATACGCAGTATTTT.

CDR3 protein: CASSFASGGSYEQYF. The CDR3 region has the DNA TGCGCCAGCAGCTTTGCTAGCGGGGGCTCCTACGAGCAGTACTTC. This chain links TRBV5-1 with TRBJ2-7, with 10 nucleotides matching TRBD2. The CDR3 has 15 residues. Germline V CDR1 and CDR2: SGHRS, YFSETQ. V lost 2 bases and J lost 0; bases outside the gene matches: 2.

The chain employs TRBV14 and TRBJ2-7; D assignment may be TRBD1 or TRBD2 (7 bases each). Germline-derived CDR1 and CDR2 are SGHDN and FVKESK. Trimming took off 3 bases at V and 4 bases at J, with 16 bases between the two ends. The CDR3 is made up of 15 amino acids. The CDR3 loop is CASSQGRGRRYEQYF. The CDR3 nucleotides read TGTGCCAGCAGCCAGGGGAGGGGGCGCAGGTACGAGCAGTACTTC.

The rearrangement links TRBV28 to TRBJ1-2; D uncertain. The V and J ends lost 5 bases and 0 bases respectively, with 4 bases between them. The CDR3 is made up of 12 amino acids. CDR1 and CDR2 from the germline V gene are MDHEN and SYDVKM. The CDR3, as DNA: TGTGCCAGCAGTACAGCTAACTATGGCTACACCTTC. Translating it yields CASSTANYGYTF.

This clone ranks as large. The chain employs TRBV4-1 and TRBJ2-3, with TRBD2 matching over 9 bases. The CDR3 runs to 15 residues. Germline loops: CDR1 MGHRA, CDR2 YSYEKL. Trimming at V came to 0 bases and at J to 10 bases, leaving 8 bases not matched to a gene. The CDR3 region is CASSQDPAGGPAQYF. The CDR3 region has the DNA TGCGCCAGCAGCCAAGATCCCGCGGGGGGGCCAGCGCAGTATTTT.

J is TRBJ1-2 and V is TRBV10-1; 7 nucleotides align to TRBD1. This CDR3 has 13 amino acids. Germline-derived CDR1 and CDR2 are WNHNN and SYGVQD (reference sequence). Trimming took 4 bases from V and 8 from J; bases not matched to a gene: 7. CDR3 in DNA: TGCGCCAGCAGTGCTGACAGGGTTAACGGCTACACCTTC. This sequence encodes CASSADRVNGYTF.

The J gene is TRBJ2-3, the V gene TRBV7-9; tentative D call: TRBD1 (6 bases). V shed 1 base and J shed 1 base, with 9 bases lying between them. The CDR3 totals 15 residues. CDR1 and CDR2 from the germline V gene are SEHNR and FQNEAQ (reference sequence). The CDR3 sequence is CASSLEAGGTDTQYF. CDR3 nucleotides: TGTGCCAGCAGCTTAGAAGCAGGGGGCACAGATACGCAGTATTTT.

The chain combines TRBV27 with TRBJ1-2, with D hard to call. V was trimmed by 10 bases and J by 0 bases, leaving 18 bases between them. CDR1 is MNHEY, CDR2 SMNVEV, per germline (reference sequence). The CDR3 has 15 residues. The DNA for the CDR3 is TGTGCCACCGCCCCCACAATGAAATCTAACTATGGCTACACCTTC. Amino acids: CATAPTMKSNYGYTF.

This chain uses TRBV7-8 with TRBJ1-1; D is perhaps TRBD1 (6 bases). Trimming shortened V by 1 base and J by 1 base, and 13 bases separated the two germline ends. Germline V gene data show CDR1 as SGHVS and CDR2 as FQNEAQ. This CDR3 spans 16 amino acids. For the CDR3, the DNA is TGTGCCAGCAGCTTAGGGTCCTTCAGGGGGAACACTGAAGCTTTCTTT. This encodes CASSLGSFRGNTEAFF.

The chain joins TRBV7-2 to TRBJ2-5; no clear D gene. V was trimmed by 5 bases and J by 6 bases, leaving 10 bases between them. Germline loops: CDR1 SGHTA, CDR2 FQGNSA. The CDR3 length is 12 residues. CDR3 amino acids: CASSPAPKTQYF. The CDR3 DNA sequence: TGTGCCAGCAGCCCCGCGCCGAAGACCCAGTACTTC.

V usage is TRBV5-1 and J usage is TRBJ2-1; D remains ambiguous. Trimming cost V 4 bases and J 1 base, with 18 bases left between them. The CDR3 is 17 amino acids. Germline CDR1 and CDR2: SGHRS and YFSETQ. CDR3 bases: TGCGCCAGCAGCGGTCCGGTTCGGGCCCGATCCTACAATGAGCAGTTCTTC. It translates to CASSGPVRARSYNEQFF. The full variable domain, its missing parts supplied by reference TRBV5-1 and TRBJ2-1, is KAGVTQTPRYLIKTRGQQVTLSCSPISGHRSVSWYQQTPGQGLQFLFEYFSETQRNKGNFPGRFSGRQFSNSRSEMNVSTLELGDSALYLCASSGPVRARSYNEQFFGPGTRLTVL.

CDR3: CASSLPLRVRRETQYF. The CDR3 nucleotides are TGTGCCAGCAGCTTACCTTTGCGGGTCCGGAGGGAGACCCAGTACTTC. The gene calls are TRBV7-2 and TRBJ2-5; D might be TRBD2 (5 bases). The CDR3 loop spans 16 amino acids. CDR1 is SGHTA and CDR2 is FQGNSA in the germline V gene. The ends were cut back, 2 bases at V and 5 bases at J, with 18 bases in the middle.

This chain links TRBV7-2 with TRBJ1-2; no clear D gene. The V end lost 5 bases, the J end lost 3 bases, and 13 bases lay between the germline ends. Germline V gene sequence: CDR1 SGHTA, CDR2 FQGNSA. This CDR3 comprises 14 residues. The DNA of the CDR3 is TGTGCCAGCAGCACTCCGACGGTAGACTATGGCTACACCTTC. It encodes CASSTPTVDYGYTF.

The chain uses TRBV27 and TRBJ2-1, with D uncertain. The CDR3 length is 12 residues. Germline CDR1 MNHEY, CDR2 SMNVEV (reference sequence). Between the trimmed V and J ends, which lost 5 bases and 8 bases, there was a span of 10 bases. Here the CDR3 DNA reads TGTGCCAGCAGTACCCAAGGCCATGAGCAGTTCTTC. Protein: CASSTQGHEQFF.

The chain joins TRBV4-2 to TRBJ2-7; 7 positions match TRBD1. From germline, CDR1 is LGHNA and CDR2 YNFKEQ. The length of the CDR3 is 13 residues. J gave up 6 bases and V 5 bases, and 7 bases lay outside the gene matches. The CDR3 DNA reads TGTGCCAGCAGCGAGAGAGGACAGGCCGAGCAGTACTTC. Residues: CASSERGQAEQYF.

V and J are TRBV6-1 and TRBJ1-5; a possible D gene is TRBD1 (6 bases). V was trimmed by 6 bases and J by 5 bases, leaving 11 bases between them. This CDR3 contains 13 residues. CDR1 is MNHNS, CDR2 SASEGT, per germline. The CDR3 spells CASRDSWDQPQHF. The CDR3 DNA reads TGTGCCAGCAGGGACAGTTGGGATCAGCCCCAGCATTTT.

This clone was counted a few times. This chain uses TRBV7-9 with TRBJ1-6; D unclear. Trimming cost V 4 bases and J 7 bases, with 11 bases left between them. This CDR3 comprises 14 residues. CDR1 SEHNR and CDR2 FQNEAQ come from the germline V gene (reference sequence). DNA for the CDR3: TGTGCCAGCAGCTCCGAACAAAGGAATTCACCCCTCCACTTT. Translation: CASSSEQRNSPLHF.

The chain joins TRBV19 to TRBJ1-2; D ambiguous. The V end lost 6 bases, the J end lost 0 bases, and 8 bases lay between the germline ends. From germline, CDR1 is LNHDA and CDR2 SQIVND (reference sequence). This CDR3 has 13 residues. The CDR3 here is CASSEASNYGYTF. The CDR3, as DNA: TGTGCCAGTAGCGAAGCCTCTAACTATGGCTACACCTTC.

V gene TRBV1 combines with J gene TRBJ2-5; TRBD2, the table's D call, lacks a check against the DNA. TRBV1 is shown as a pseudogene. The CDR3 spans 16 residues. CDR3 region: CTSSSGDSGYQETQYF. The DNA of the CDR3 is TGCACCAGCAGCTCTGGGGACTCAGGGTACCAAGAGACCCAGTACTTC.

This clone appeared a few times. The chain employs TRBV5-5 and TRBJ1-4; 10 bases match TRBD1. The CDR3 loop spans 14 amino acids. Germline V lookup: CDR1 SGHKS, CDR2 YYEKEE (reference sequence). J lost 14 bases, V lost 0 bases, and 7 bases had no gene match. The CDR3 DNA reads TGTGCCAGCAGCTTGGTGAGGGGACAGGGGATTCTGTTTTTT. It specifies CASSLVRGQGILFF.

This chain links TRBV5-5 with TRBJ1-2; D ambiguous. This CDR3 has 12 amino acids. CDR1 is SGHKS and CDR2 is YYEKEE in the germline V gene (reference sequence). V dropped 5 bases and J dropped 8 bases, with 13 bases sitting between them. In nucleotides, the CDR3 is TGTGCCAGCAGAGTCCTAAATGGGGGCTACACCTTC. This codes for CASRVLNGGYTF.

J is TRBJ2-1 and V is TRBV2; the match to TRBD2 covers 13 bases. The CDR3 runs to 16 residues. V lost 6 bases, J lost 1 base, and 3 bases stayed unmatched. CDR1 SNHLY and CDR2 FYNNEI come from the germline V gene. The CDR3 DNA sequence: TGTGCCAGCAGCCGGACTAGCGGGGGTTCCTACAATGAGCAGTTCTTC. Translated, it gives CASSRTSGGSYNEQFF.

The chain combines TRBV7-2 with TRBJ2-4; D gene uncertain. Trimming pared 6 bases from V and 0 bases from J, leaving 15 bases between. Germline-derived CDR1 and CDR2 are SGHTA and FQGNSA. The CDR3 extends over 16 amino acids. CDR3 region: CASRPPSQLAKNIQYF. Written as DNA, the CDR3 is TGTGCCAGCAGGCCCCCAAGTCAGCTAGCCAAAAACATTCAGTACTTC.

This chain joins TRBV5-6 and TRBJ2-6, with D perhaps matching TRBD1 (6 bases). The V end lost 4 bases, the J end lost 2 bases, and 22 bases lay between the germline ends. This CDR3 spans 19 amino acids. CDR1 SGHDT and CDR2 YYEEEE come from the germline V gene. The DNA of the CDR3 is TGTGCCAGCAGCACTCTCAATCAATACAGGGCAGCTGGGGCCAACGTCCTGACTTTC. Residues: CASSTLNQYRAAGANVLTF.

V usage is TRBV5-8 and J usage is TRBJ2-3; TRBD2 matches 7 bases. V trimming: 4 bases; J trimming: 1 base; junction bases outside the gene matches: 9. The V gene's germline CDR1 is SGHTS and CDR2 YDEGEE. CDR3 size: 16 residues. The CDR3 DNA reads as TGTGCCAGCAGCCACCTGGGGGGGGTGGGCACAGATACGCAGTATTTT. This translates into CASSHLGGVGTDTQYF.

V and J are TRBV27 and TRBJ1-2; tentatively, D is TRBD1 (6 bases). CDR3 size: 16 residues. V lost 5 bases, J lost 8 bases, and 24 bases lay in between. The V gene's germline CDR1 is MNHEY and CDR2 SMNVEV (reference sequence). CDR3 protein: CASSPRTGSGYRGYTF. The CDR3 DNA reads as TGTGCCAGCAGTCCCCGTACAGGGTCGGGCTACAGGGGCTACACCTTC.